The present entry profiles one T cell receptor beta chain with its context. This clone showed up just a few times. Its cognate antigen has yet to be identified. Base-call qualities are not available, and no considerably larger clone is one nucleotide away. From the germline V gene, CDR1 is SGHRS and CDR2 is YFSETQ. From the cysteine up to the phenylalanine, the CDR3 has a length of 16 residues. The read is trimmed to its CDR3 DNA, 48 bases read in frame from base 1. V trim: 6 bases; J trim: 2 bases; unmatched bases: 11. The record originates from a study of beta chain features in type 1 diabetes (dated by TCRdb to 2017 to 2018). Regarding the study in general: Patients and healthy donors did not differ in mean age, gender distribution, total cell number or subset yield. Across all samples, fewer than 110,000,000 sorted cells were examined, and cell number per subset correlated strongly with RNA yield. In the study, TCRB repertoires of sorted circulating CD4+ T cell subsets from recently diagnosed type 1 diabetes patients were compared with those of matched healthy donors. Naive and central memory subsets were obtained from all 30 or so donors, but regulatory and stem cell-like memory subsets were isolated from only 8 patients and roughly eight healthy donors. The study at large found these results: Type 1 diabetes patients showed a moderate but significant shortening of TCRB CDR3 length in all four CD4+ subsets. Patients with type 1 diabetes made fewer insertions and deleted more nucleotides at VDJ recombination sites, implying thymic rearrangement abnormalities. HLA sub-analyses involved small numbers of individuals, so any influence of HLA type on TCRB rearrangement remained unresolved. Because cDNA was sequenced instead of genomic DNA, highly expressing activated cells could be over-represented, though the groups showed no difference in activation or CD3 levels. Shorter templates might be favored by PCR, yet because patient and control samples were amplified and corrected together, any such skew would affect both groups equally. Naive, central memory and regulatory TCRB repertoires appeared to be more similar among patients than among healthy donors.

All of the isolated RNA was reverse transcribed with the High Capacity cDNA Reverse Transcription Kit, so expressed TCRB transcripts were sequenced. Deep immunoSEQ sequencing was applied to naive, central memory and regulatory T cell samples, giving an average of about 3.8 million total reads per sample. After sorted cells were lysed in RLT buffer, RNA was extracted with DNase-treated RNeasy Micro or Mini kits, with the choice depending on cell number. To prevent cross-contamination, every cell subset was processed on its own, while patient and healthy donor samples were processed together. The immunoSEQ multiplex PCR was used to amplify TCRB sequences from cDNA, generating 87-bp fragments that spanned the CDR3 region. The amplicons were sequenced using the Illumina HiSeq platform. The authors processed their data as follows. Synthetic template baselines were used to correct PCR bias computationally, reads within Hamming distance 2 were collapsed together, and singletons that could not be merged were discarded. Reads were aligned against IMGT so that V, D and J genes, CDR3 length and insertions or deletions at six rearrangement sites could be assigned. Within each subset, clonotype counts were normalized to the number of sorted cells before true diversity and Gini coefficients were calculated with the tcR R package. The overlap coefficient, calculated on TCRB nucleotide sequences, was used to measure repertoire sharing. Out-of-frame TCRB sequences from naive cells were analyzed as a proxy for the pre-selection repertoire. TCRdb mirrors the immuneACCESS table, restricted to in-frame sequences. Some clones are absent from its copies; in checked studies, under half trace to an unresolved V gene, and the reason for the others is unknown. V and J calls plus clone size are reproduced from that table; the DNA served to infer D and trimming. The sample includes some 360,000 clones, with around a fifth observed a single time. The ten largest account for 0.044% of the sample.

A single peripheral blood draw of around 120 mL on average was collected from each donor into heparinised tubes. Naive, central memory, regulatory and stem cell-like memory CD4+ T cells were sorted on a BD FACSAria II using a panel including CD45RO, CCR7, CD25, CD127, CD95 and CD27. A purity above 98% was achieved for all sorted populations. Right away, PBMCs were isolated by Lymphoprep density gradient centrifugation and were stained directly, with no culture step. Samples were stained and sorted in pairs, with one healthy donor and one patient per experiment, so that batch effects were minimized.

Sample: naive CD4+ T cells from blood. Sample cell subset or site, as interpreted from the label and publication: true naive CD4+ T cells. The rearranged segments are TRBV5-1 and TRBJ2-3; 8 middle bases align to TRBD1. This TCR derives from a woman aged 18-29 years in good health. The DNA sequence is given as TGCGCCAGCACCCCTCTGGCGACAGGGGACACAGATACGCAGTATTTT. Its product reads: CASTPLATGDTDTQYF.